This is a list of T cell receptor beta chains from one sample in a study of identical twins. A single record per CDR3 protein comes from TCRdb applying MiXCR to the 5' RACE reads. This table has hundreds of thousands of distinct CDR3 sequences, 9% to 15% appearing once. The data also belong to a second study, concerning yellow fever vaccine responses in identical twins.

The sequenced sample was CD8+ T cells sorted from blood. The receptors were sampled from a woman younger than 30 in good health. Both conserved end residues are part of each CDR3. The D gene is left open where the match is weak. Size is omitted from some rows. Given values are once, few, many or a class for expanded clones.

D	V	size	J	DNA	CDR3
TRBD1	TRBV11-1	NA	TRBJ1-2	TGTGCCAGCAGCTTAGTCACCTCCCGGGACAGGGTTTTTGTTGGCTACACCTTC	CASSLVTSRDRVFVGYTF
NA	TRBV4-1	NA	TRBJ2-7	TGCGCCAGCAGCCCGAGGGGGGCTAGCGCGGACGAGCAGTACTTC	CASSPRGASADEQYF
NA	TRBV28	few	TRBJ2-3	TGTGCCAGCAGTTTTCCGCGAGACACAGATACGCAGTATTTT	CASSFPRDTDTQYF
NA	TRBV5-4	few	TRBJ1-1	TGTGCCAGCAGTTTGACAGACAGCCGCACTGAAGCTTTCTTT	CASSLTDSRTEAFF
NA	TRBV12-3/TRBV12-4	NA	TRBJ2-4	TGTGCCAGCAGTTTCGATGCTAACATTCAGTACTTC	CASSFDANIQYF
TRBD2	TRBV11-2	few	TRBJ2-7	TGTGCCAGCAGCTCCGGGACTAGTTGGTCCTACGAGCAGTACTTC	CASSSGTSWSYEQYF
TRBD2	TRBV3-1	NA	TRBJ2-5	TGTGCCAGCAGCGTGTCCGGGACTAGCGGGGGATCGCAGTACTTC	CASSVSGTSGGSQYF
TRBD1	TRBV9	few	TRBJ2-7	TGTGCCAGCAGCCCAACCGGGGACAGGCACTACGAGCAGTACTTC	CASSPTGDRHYEQYF
TRBD2	TRBV10-2	NA	TRBJ2-1	TGCGCCAGCAGGCAACTAGCGGGAGTCCCTAGGGATGAGCAGTTCTTC	CASRQLAGVPRDEQFF
TRBD2	TRBV4-1	NA	TRBJ2-1	TGCGCCAGCAGCCACAAGACGACTAGCGGGCAAAACTACAATGAGCAGTTCTTC	CASSHKTTSGQNYNEQFF
TRBD1	TRBV7-9	NA	TRBJ2-3	TGTGCCAGCAGCGGAAAGGGGGCTGCAGATACGCAGTATTTT	CASSGKGAADTQYF
NA	TRBV5-1	many	TRBJ1-1	TGCGCCAGCAGCTTGGTGGTGAACACTGAAGCTTTCTTT	CASSLVVNTEAFF
TRBD1	TRBV29-1	many	TRBJ2-7	TGCAGCGTCGTGGACAGGGAAAGCGGGTACGAGCAGTACTTC	CSVVDRESGYEQYF
TRBD2	TRBV28	few	TRBJ2-1	TGTGCCATCACCCGGAAGCGGGAGGGGTACAATGAGCAGTTCTTC	CAITRKREGYNEQFF
NA	TRBV9	NA	TRBJ2-1	TGTGCCAGCAGCCCGGGATACAGCTCCTACAATGAGCAGTTCTTC	CASSPGYSSYNEQFF
NA	TRBV6-5	NA	TRBJ2-7	TGTGCCAGCAGTTACCACGCCGGATCGCTCTACGAGCAGTACTTC	CASSYHAGSLYEQYF
TRBD1	TRBV3-1	NA	TRBJ1-5	TGTGCCAGCAGCCAACGGACAGGGGTGGATCAGCCCCAGCATTTT	CASSQRTGVDQPQHF
TRBD2	TRBV29-1	few	TRBJ2-3	TGCAGCGTGGCCGGGACTAGCGGGAGATCCACATATACGCAGTATTTT	CSVAGTSGRSTYTQYF
TRBD2	TRBV12-3/TRBV12-4	NA	TRBJ2-3	TGTGCCAGCAGGGGCCAGGGACTAGTAGATACGCAGTATTTT	CASRGQGLVDTQYF
NA	TRBV2	NA	TRBJ1-6	TGTGCCAGCAGTAACAGCCACTCCTATAATTCACCCCTCCACTTT	CASSNSHSYNSPLHF
TRBD2	TRBV16	NA	TRBJ2-4	TGTGCCAGCAGCCAATCGGCAGGGAGGGACATTCAGTACTTC	CASSQSAGRDIQYF
NA	TRBV28	many	TRBJ2-1	TGTGCCAGCAGTTTAGGATTGCAGGGCTCCTACAATGAGCAGTTCTTC	CASSLGLQGSYNEQFF
TRBD1	TRBV10-3	NA	TRBJ2-7	TGTGCCATCAGTGACCGGACAGGGGTCGACTACGAGCAGTACTTC	CAISDRTGVDYEQYF
TRBD2	TRBV7-9	few	TRBJ2-3	TGTGCCAGCAGCTTAGCCCCTAGCGGGAGTTCAGATACGCAGTATTTT	CASSLAPSGSSDTQYF
NA	TRBV29-1	few	TRBJ1-2	TGCAGCGTTGAAGAGCAGGGCAGCTATGGCTACACCTTC	CSVEEQGSYGYTF
TRBD1	TRBV9	many	TRBJ1-1	TGTGCCAGCAGCACGGGGACAGTGAACACTGAAGCTTTCTTT	CASSTGTVNTEAFF
NA	TRBV20-1	NA	TRBJ2-2	TGCTGTGCTAGAGATCCCTCTGGGGCTAGCTCGAACACCGGGGAGCTGTTTTTT	CCARDPSGASSNTGELFF
NA	TRBV27	few	TRBJ2-1	TGTGCCAGCAGTTTAGCGACGGAATCGGGTGAGCAGTTCTTC	CASSLATESGEQFF
TRBD2	TRBV28	few	TRBJ2-3	TGTGCCAGCAGTTTATTGCCGGCCGCGGGACTAGCGGAGAATACGCAGTATTTT	CASSLLPAAGLAENTQYF
NA	TRBV12-3/TRBV12-4	NA	TRBJ1-2	TGTGCCTTGTACAGGGTCTATGGCTACACCTTC	CALYRVYGYTF
TRBD1	TRBV4-1	NA	TRBJ1-6	TGCGCCAGCAGCCCACAGGGGGGCCGCTATAATTCACCCCTCCACTTT	CASSPQGGRYNSPLHF
NA	TRBV29-1	NA	TRBJ2-2	TGCAGCGTTGAAGAGGGACCGAACACCGGGGAGCTGTTTTTT	CSVEEGPNTGELFF
NA	TRBV10-2	few	TRBJ2-3	TGCGCCAGCATCACACTAGATGGGTTAGATACGCAGTATTTT	CASITLDGLDTQYF
TRBD2	TRBV4-1	few	TRBJ2-1	TGCGCCAGCAGCCCCGAAGCGGGAGTCAATGAGCAGTTCTTC	CASSPEAGVNEQFF
NA	TRBV5-1	few	TRBJ1-1	TGCGCCAGCAGCTTGGAACGGGAGGACACTGAAGCTTTCTTT	CASSLEREDTEAFF
TRBD2	TRBV28	NA	TRBJ2-7	TGTGCCAGCAGGTCTACTAGCGGCTACGAGCAGTACTTC	CASRSTSGYEQYF
NA	TRBV4-1	NA	TRBJ2-7	TGCGCCAGCAGCCCTGTGGGTAGTACAGCCTACGAGCAGTACTTC	CASSPVGSTAYEQYF
TRBD2	TRBV20-1	few	TRBJ2-1	TGCAGTGCTAGCGCCCTTGGGGCTAGCGGGTCCTACAATGAGCAGTTCTTC	CSASALGASGSYNEQFF
TRBD1	TRBV25-1	NA	TRBJ1-1	TGTGCCAGCAGTGCTTCGGGACAGGGTTTTTTTGGGCGGGACACTGAAGCTTTCTTT	CASSASGQGFFGRDTEAFF
NA	TRBV12-3/TRBV12-4	NA	TRBJ2-1	TGTGCCAGCAGTCCCCACCGGAGCGGAGCCTACAATGAGCAGTTCTTC	CASSPHRSGAYNEQFF
TRBD2	TRBV12-3/TRBV12-4	NA	TRBJ2-2	TGTGCCAGCAGTTTAGTAGCGGGGGGGACCGGGGAGCTGTTTTTT	CASSLVAGGTGELFF
NA	TRBV25-1	NA	TRBJ1-6	TGTGCCAGCAGTGAAGGAACAGCAAGCTCCTATAATTCACCCCTCCACTTT	CASSEGTASSYNSPLHF
TRBD1	TRBV5-5	few	TRBJ2-5	TGTGCCAGCAGCTTGTGGGACAGTCAAGAGACCCAGTACTTC	CASSLWDSQETQYF
TRBD2	TRBV29-1	NA	TRBJ2-7	TGCAGCGTTATAAGCGGGAGGGCCGGCTACGAGCAGTACTTC	CSVISGRAGYEQYF
NA	TRBV6-5	NA	TRBJ1-5	TGTGCCAGCAGTTCAGGGTACAATCAGCCCCAGCATTTT	CASSSGYNQPQHF
NA	TRBV15	NA	TRBJ2-1	TGTGCCACCAGCGAACATTTAGGGGTCGGTCATCGTGAGCAGTTCTTC	CATSEHLGVGHREQFF